This TCR beta chain was retrieved from a study of blood T cells in healthy people across ages. Study-wide results and limits: Older age went with lower TCR beta diversity per million T cells, in a roughly linear way.

With a J-beta primer mix and a sample-barcoded 5' primer, a second PCR ran roughly 6 to 11 cycles. TCRdb re-derived calls from the 5' RACE reads in MiXCR, one entry per CDR3 protein. The table includes roughly 730,000 distinct CDR3 sequences, 45% to 70% detected once. Healthy Russian Caucasian donors spanned ages roughly 6 to 90 years. Turning to this clonotype: Its antigen is not known.

The J segment lost 5 bases and the V segment lost 5 bases, leaving 5 bases of the junction unmatched. The CDR3 consists of 14 residues. CDR1 MNHNY and CDR2 SVGAGI come from the germline V gene (reference sequence). Sequenced: blood. The TCR was taken from a man between 40 and 49 years old in good health. The J gene is TRBJ1-5, the V gene TRBV6-6, with 8 bases lining up with TRBD1. The CDR3 spells CASSLQGGDQPQHF. The DNA for the CDR3 is TGTGCCAGCAGTCTACAGGGGGGGGATCAGCCCCAGCATTTT.